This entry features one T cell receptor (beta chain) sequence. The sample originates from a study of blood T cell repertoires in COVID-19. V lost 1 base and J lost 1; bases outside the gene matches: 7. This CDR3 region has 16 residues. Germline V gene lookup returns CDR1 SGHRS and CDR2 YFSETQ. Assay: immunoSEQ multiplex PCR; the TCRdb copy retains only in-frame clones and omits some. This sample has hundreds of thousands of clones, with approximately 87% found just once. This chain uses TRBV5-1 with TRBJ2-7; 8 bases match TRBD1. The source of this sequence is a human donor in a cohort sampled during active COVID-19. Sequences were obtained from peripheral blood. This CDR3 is CASSLSPGGPSYEQYF. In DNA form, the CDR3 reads TGCGCCAGCAGCTTGTCGCCAGGGGGCCCTTCCTACGAGCAGTACTTC.